Listed here are 25 T cell receptor beta chains from one sample, sequenced in a study of blood T cell repertoires in COVID-19. Only in-frame clones appear in the TCRdb table, and some are missing; sequencing was by immunoSEQ multiplex PCR. Of 200,000 to 250,000 clones listed, approximately 86% are singletons. The specimen was peripheral blood. The receptors stem from a man between 18 and 35 years old with active or convalescent COVID-19.

The genes are TRBV28 and TRBJ1-3; D is perhaps TRBD1 (6 bases). Germline CDR1 MDHEN, CDR2 SYDVKM. This CDR3 has 13 amino acids. V lost 8 bases to trimming and J lost 3 bases, with 11 bases between them. CDR3 sequence reads: CASWGQSGNTIYF. CDR3 DNA sequence: TGTGCCAGCTGGGGGCAAAGTGGAAACACCATATATTTT.

The J gene is TRBJ1-2, the V gene TRBV12-3 or TRBV12-4; no reliable D call. V shed 6 bases and J shed 4 bases, with 12 bases lying between them. The CDR3 has 13 residues. For the CDR3, the DNA is TGTGCCAGCAGCCATAAGAGGTTCTATGGCTACACCTTC. Its translation is CASSHKRFYGYTF.

This sequence joins TRBV6-5 and TRBJ2-7, with TRBD1 matching over 9 bases. This CDR3 is built from 15 residues. After removal of 6 bases from V and 5 bases from J, the junction contained 11 bases not matched to a gene. Germline V gene lookup returns CDR1 MNHEY and CDR2 SVGAGI. CDR3 in DNA: TGTGCCAGCAGAAAGGGGGCCGGGACAGGGAACGAGCAGTACTTC. Protein product: CASRKGAGTGNEQYF.

The chain recombines TRBV7-9 with TRBJ2-3; the match to TRBD2 covers 10 bases. The V gene end was trimmed by 1 base and the J gene end by 9 bases; junction bases not matched to a gene: 7. The germline gives CDR1 SEHNR, CDR2 FQNEAQ (reference sequence). The CDR3 is 15 residues long. Here the CDR3 DNA reads TGTGCCAGCAGCTTAGGACAGCGGGAGGGTGGAACGCAGTATTTT. Its translation is CASSLGQREGGTQYF.

The CDR3 DNA sequence: TGTGCCAGCAGCTGGCCCGGGAGAACAGATACGCAGTATTTT. It is translated as CASSWPGRTDTQYF. The chain uses TRBV5-8 and TRBJ2-3; D may be TRBD2 (6 bases). The germline gives CDR1 SGHTS, CDR2 YDEGEE. V was shortened by 3 bases and J by 3 bases, with 11 bases between the two germline ends. The CDR3 extends over 14 amino acids. The full variable domain, with the rest looked up from reference TRBV5-8 and TRBJ2-3, is EAGVTQSPTHLIKTRGQQATLRCSPISGHTSVYWYQQALGLGLQFLLWYDEGEERNRGNFPPRFSGRQFPNYSSELNVNALELEDSALYLCASSWPGRTDTQYFGPGTRLTVL.

The chain uses TRBV19 and TRBJ2-7; 10 bases match TRBD2. The germline V gene encodes CDR1 LNHDA and CDR2 SQIVND (reference sequence). This CDR3 is 16 amino acids long. V lost 4 bases, J lost 3 bases, and 9 bases stayed unmatched. The CDR3 sequence is CASSKGILAGLYEQYF. The CDR3 bases are TGTGCCAGTAGTAAAGGGATACTAGCGGGGCTCTACGAGCAGTACTTC. Filled out from reference TRBV19 and TRBJ2-7, the complete variable domain reads DGGITQSPKYLFRKEGQNVTLSCEQNLNHDAMYWYRQDPGQGLRLIYYSQIVNDFQKGDIAEGYSVSREKKESFPLTVTSAQKNPTAFYLCASSKGILAGLYEQYFGPGTRLTVT.

The rearrangement uses TRBV3-1 (or the pseudogene TRBV3-2) and TRBJ2-2; 9 positions match TRBD2. V dropped 1 base and J dropped 5; count of bases not matched to a gene: 8. This CDR3 contains 17 residues. CDR1 is LGHDT, CDR2 YNNKEL, per germline (reference sequence). CDR3: CASSQVVAGEQTGELFF. Written as DNA, the CDR3 is TGTGCCAGCAGCCAAGTAGTAGCGGGAGAGCAAACCGGGGAGCTGTTTTTT.

This chain links TRBV5-5 with TRBJ2-3; no definite D call. Germline V gene lookup returns CDR1 SGHKS and CDR2 YYEKEE (reference sequence). The ends were cut back, 0 bases at V and 2 bases at J, with 10 bases in the middle. The CDR3 runs to 15 residues. CDR3 residues: CASSLVSPPTDTQYF. Written as DNA, the CDR3 is TGTGCCAGCAGCTTGGTTAGCCCTCCCACAGATACGCAGTATTTT.

V usage is TRBV10-3 and J usage is TRBJ1-5; 7 nucleotides match TRBD1. J was trimmed by 10 bases and V by 6 bases; bases with no gene match: 9. The CDR3 is 13 residues long. Germline CDR1 and CDR2: ENHRY and SYGVKD. The CDR3 protein is CAISGDSSDPQHF. The CDR3 nucleotides read TGTGCCATCAGCGGGGACAGTTCTGATCCCCAGCATTTT.

The rearrangement links TRBV7-2 to TRBJ2-7; D is undetermined. CDR3 length equals 13 residues. Germline V gene lookup returns CDR1 SGHTA and CDR2 FQGNSA. V lost 0 bases, J lost 1 base, and 4 bases lay in between. The CDR3 is CASSLAQSYEQYF. CDR3 DNA: TGTGCCAGCAGCTTAGCACAGTCCTACGAGCAGTACTTC.

V and J are TRBV4-2 and TRBJ1-1; D not certain. Germline values: CDR1 LGHNA, CDR2 YNFKEQ. The germline V and J ends were trimmed by 2 bases and 6 bases, with 4 bases remaining between them. CDR3 length equals 11 residues. The CDR3 here is CASSQWPEAFF. The CDR3 DNA reads as TGTGCCAGCAGCCAATGGCCTGAAGCTTTCTTT.

The chain couples TRBV14 to TRBJ1-2, with no clear D. V was trimmed by 4 bases and J by 8 bases, leaving 14 bases between them. Germline CDR1 reads SGHDN; CDR2 reads FVKESK. The CDR3 spans 13 residues. The CDR3 loop is CASSRSQTGGYTF. In nucleotides, the CDR3 is TGTGCCAGCAGCCGCTCACAGACGGGAGGCTACACCTTC.

The chain links TRBV11-2 to TRBJ2-7; 8 bases agree with TRBD1. Germline assignment: CDR1 SGHAT and CDR2 FQNNGV. The CDR3 runs 15 residues. The trim removed 1 base at V and 4 bases at J, leaving 6 bases unmatched. The CDR3 sequence is CASSLGWTGLYEQYF. Written as DNA, the CDR3 is TGTGCCAGCAGCTTAGGCTGGACAGGGTTATACGAGCAGTACTTC.

The J gene is TRBJ1-6, the V gene TRBV14; 10 bases line up with TRBD1. The J segment lost 7 bases and the V segment lost 3 bases, leaving 6 bases of the junction unmatched. The CDR3 runs 16 residues. Germline V gene lookup returns CDR1 SGHDN and CDR2 FVKESK. The CDR3 nucleotides read TGTGCCAGCAGCCACCGAAGGGACAGGGGAAATTCACCCCTCCACTTT. Its translation: CASSHRRDRGNSPLHF.

This clone was recorded once. V is TRBV10-3 and J is TRBJ1-1; D unclear. The germline V and J ends were trimmed by 8 bases and 1 base, with 14 bases remaining between them. This CDR3 region has 14 residues. CDR1 ENHRY and CDR2 SYGVKD come from the germline V gene. This CDR3 is CAIGGPNSNTEAFF. As DNA, the CDR3 is TGTGCCATCGGAGGTCCGAACTCGAACACTGAAGCTTTCTTT.

The chain combines TRBV28 with TRBJ2-3; 14 bases line up with TRBD2. V shed 5 bases, J shed 3 bases, and the junction held 7 bases outside the gene matches. The CDR3 runs 17 residues. Germline assignment: CDR1 MDHEN and CDR2 SYDVKM. CDR3 in amino acids: CASSPQGTSGSTDTQYF. The CDR3 DNA sequence: TGTGCCAGCAGTCCTCAAGGGACTAGCGGGAGTACAGATACGCAGTATTTT.

The J gene is TRBJ2-1, the V gene TRBV9; possible D gene TRBD1, 5 bases. Trimming removed 4 bases at V and 2 bases at J, with 25 bases between. CDR1 SGDLS and CDR2 YYNGEE come from the germline V gene. The CDR3 has 19 residues. The CDR3, as DNA: TGTGCCAGCAGCACCGAAAGGGGATACGCGCCCGTTACCTACAATGAGCAGTTCTTC. This sequence encodes CASSTERGYAPVTYNEQFF.

The V gene is TRBV25-1, the J gene TRBJ1-2; 10 nucleotides match TRBD1. V lost 6 bases and J lost 0; bases outside the gene matches: 7. Germline CDR1 MGHDK, CDR2 SYGVNS. CDR3 length: 16 amino acids. The DNA of the CDR3 is TGTGCCAGCAGCCCCCGGGACAGGGGAACTAACTATGGCTACACCTTC. Encoded protein: CASSPRDRGTNYGYTF.

The rearrangement uses TRBV4-2 and TRBJ2-2, with 9 positions matching TRBD1. Per the germline V gene, CDR1 is LGHNA and CDR2 is YNFKEQ. V shed 3 bases, J shed 6 bases, and the junction held 8 bases outside the gene matches. This CDR3 region has 16 residues. CDR3 region: CASSHPTGGKAGELFF. CDR3 DNA sequence: TGTGCCAGCAGCCATCCGACAGGGGGTAAGGCCGGGGAGCTGTTTTTT.

The chain carries TRBV7-3 and TRBJ2-1, with 8 bases matching TRBD1. CDR3 length equals 14 residues. The V segment lost 5 bases and the J segment 7 bases; nucleotides outside the gene matches: 7. CDR1 SGHTA and CDR2 FQGTGA come from the germline V gene. The CDR3 DNA reads TGTGCCAGCAGCCTCGGGACAGGAGATAATGAGCAGTTCTTC. As protein: CASSLGTGDNEQFF.

This clone was recorded once. The V call is TRBV15, the J call TRBJ1-1; D perhaps matches TRBD1 (5 bases). Germline assignment: CDR1 LNHNV and CDR2 YYDKDF (reference sequence). The CDR3 is 17 residues long. V dropped 5 bases and J dropped 5 bases, with 24 bases sitting between them. For the CDR3, the DNA is TGTGCCACCAGCGGATCTGCAGGGTCTGGAATAAGGACTGAAGCTTTCTTT. Encoded protein: CATSGSAGSGIRTEAFF. The variable domain in full, with the rest retrieved from reference TRBV15 and TRBJ1-1, is DAMVIQNPRYQVTQFGKPVTLSCSQTLNHNVMYWYQQKSSQAPKLLFHYYDKDFNNEADTPDNFQSRRPNTSFCFLDIRSPGLGDTAMYLCATSGSAGSGIRTEAFFGQGTRLTVV.

The chain combines TRBV6-1 with TRBJ2-1, with 12 bases identical to TRBD1. The CDR3 extends over 16 amino acids. The germline V gene encodes CDR1 MNHNS and CDR2 SASEGT. V trimming: 4 bases; J trimming: 7 bases; junction bases outside the gene matches: 8. The CDR3 here is CASSVWGQGALNEQFF. The DNA of the CDR3 is TGTGCCAGCAGTGTCTGGGGACAGGGGGCTCTGAATGAGCAGTTCTTC.

J is TRBJ1-1 and V is TRBV18; 8 positions match TRBD1. Trimming took 6 bases from V and 6 from J; bases not matched to a gene: 6. This CDR3 has 13 amino acids. Per germline, CDR1 KGHSH and CDR2 LQKENI. CDR3 sequence reads: CASSQGAFSEAFF. The CDR3, as DNA: TGTGCCAGCTCCCAGGGGGCTTTCTCTGAAGCTTTCTTT.

The chain employs TRBV6-5 and TRBJ1-2, with 9 bases identical to TRBD1. The V gene's germline CDR1 is MNHEY and CDR2 SVGAGI. The length of the CDR3 is 14 residues. The V and J ends lost 5 bases and 5 bases, in that order; junction bases with no gene match: 6. CDR3 loop: CASSTAGTGYGYTF. DNA for the CDR3: TGTGCCAGCAGTACGGCCGGGACAGGGTATGGCTACACCTTC.

V is TRBV19 and J is TRBJ1-5; 9 bases line up with TRBD1. CDR1 and CDR2 (germline): LNHDA, SQIVND (reference sequence). There are 18 residues in the CDR3. J gave up 2 bases and V 4 bases, and 12 bases lay outside the gene matches. In DNA, the CDR3 is TGTGCCAGTAGTACCGTCCACCGGGACAGGGATCGCAATCAGCCCCAGCATTTT. This gives the protein CASSTVHRDRDRNQPQHF.